The entry that follows covers one T cell receptor (beta chain) sequence. Blood samples were obtained at baseline, cycle 4 day 1, and cycle 7 day 1. Trimming shortened V by 0 bases and J by 3 bases, and 16 bases separated the two germline ends. CDR1 is SGHDT, CDR2 YYEEEE, per germline. The CDR3 covers 16 residues. This sample stems from a study of OX40 agonist ivuxolimab in advanced cancers. About the study: Melanoma, hepatocellular carcinoma, head and neck or renal cell cancer occurred in dose-escalation patients. Aged roughly 23 to 80 with a mean of 60 years, they were more than 80% male.

Clones were read by immunoSEQ multiplex PCR, and TCRdb kept only the in-frame ones, dropping some. The sample shows tens of thousands of clones, about nine tenths of them seen only once. The origin of this receptor is an adult with an advanced solid tumor such as melanoma, head and neck, liver or kidney cancer. The chain employs TRBV5-6 and TRBJ2-7, with a weak D call TRBD1 (6 bases). Material: CD4+ or CD8+ T cells sorted from blood, obtained in a trial of the OX40 agonist ivuxolimab. CDR3 nucleotide sequence: TGTGCCAGCAGCTTGGTTTCGGCAGGGGCCTTCTACGAGCAGTACTTC. Translating it yields CASSLVSAGAFYEQYF.